This passage covers 12 T cell receptor beta chains from one sample sequenced in a study of blood T cell repertoires in COVID-19. TCRdb's table, derived via immunoSEQ multiplex PCR, lists solely in-frame clones and lacks some. The profile shows tens of thousands of clones, approximately 79% of them singletons. Sample: peripheral blood. The origin of the receptors is a woman of 80 years or more with active or convalescent COVID-19.

CDR3 DNA sequence: TGCGCCAGCAGTGAGTCTGTGACTAGAGATACGCAGTATTTT. It specifies CASSESVTRDTQYF. This chain links TRBV10-1 with TRBJ2-3; possible D gene TRBD2, 6 bases. V was shortened by 0 bases and J by 5 bases, with 9 bases between the two germline ends. The CDR3 totals 14 residues. Germline CDR1 is WNHNN and CDR2 is SYGVQD (reference sequence).

This chain connects TRBV19 to TRBJ2-1, with TRBD2 identical over 15 bases. From germline, CDR1 is LNHDA and CDR2 SQIVND (reference sequence). The CDR3 runs 15 residues. The V segment lost 10 bases and the J segment 4 bases; nucleotides outside the gene matches: 5. The CDR3: CATSGTSGGYNEQFF. In DNA, the CDR3 is TGTGCCACCAGTGGGACTAGCGGGGGGTACAATGAGCAGTTCTTC.

This clone was observed once. The rearrangement joins TRBV20-1 to TRBJ1-6, with D possibly being TRBD1 (6 bases). V was clipped by 3 bases and J by 8 bases, with 20 bases between them. Germline V gives CDR1 DFQATT, CDR2 SNEGSKA (reference sequence). The CDR3 spans 16 residues. The CDR3 DNA follows: TGCAGTGCTAGTGGAGACAGGCCCGATTCTGATTCACCCCTCCACTTT. It codes for CSASGDRPDSDSPLHF.

The gene calls are TRBV24-1 and TRBJ2-5, with a tentative D call TRBD1 (6 bases). The CDR3 runs to 13 residues. The V gene lost 6 bases and the J gene lost 2 bases, with 9 bases spanning the gap. The germline CDR1 and CDR2 sequences are KGHDR and SFDVKD. The CDR3 DNA follows: TGTGCCACCAGTCAGGGGTCTCAAGAGACCCAGTACTTC. This translates into CATSQGSQETQYF.

This chain links TRBV19 with TRBJ1-1, with 8 bases fitting TRBD1. The CDR3 length is 14 residues. Germline assignment: CDR1 LNHDA and CDR2 SQIVND (reference sequence). After removal of 4 bases from V and 3 bases from J, the junction contained 4 bases not matched to a gene. The DNA for the CDR3 is TGTGCCAGTAGTAAGCCGGGACAGGACACTGAAGCTTTCTTT. This sequence encodes CASSKPGQDTEAFF. The entire variable domain, with the rest obtained from reference TRBV19 and TRBJ1-1, is as follows: DGGITQSPKYLFRKEGQNVTLSCEQNLNHDAMYWYRQDPGQGLRLIYYSQIVNDFQKGDIAEGYSVSREKKESFPLTVTSAQKNPTAFYLCASSKPGQDTEAFFGQGTRLTVV.

The V gene is TRBV6-5, the J gene TRBJ1-3, with no clear D. In germline, CDR1 is MNHEY, CDR2 SVGAGI. With 5 bases removed from V and 2 bases from J, the gap between germline ends came to 13 bases. The CDR3 totals 15 residues. The CDR3 region has the DNA TGTGCCAGCAGTAAATCCCACAGAACTGGAAACACCATATATTTT. It translates to CASSKSHRTGNTIYF.

The chain uses TRBV5-8 and TRBJ2-7; a weak D match, TRBD2 (6 bases). Germline CDR1 and CDR2: SGHTS and YDEGEE. The CDR3 has 13 residues. Trimming removed 4 bases from V and 1 base from J, with 9 bases in between. The DNA of the CDR3 is TGTGCCAGCAGCGAGGACTATTCCTACGAGCAGTACTTC. Encoded protein: CASSEDYSYEQYF.

J is TRBJ1-1 and V is TRBV5-1; D might be TRBD1 (5 bases). Trimming pared 1 base from V and 6 bases from J, leaving 22 bases between. Germline CDR1 reads SGHRS; CDR2 reads YFSETQ. The length of the CDR3 is 17 residues. This CDR3 reads CASSLNLGRQRIPEAFF. In nucleotides, the CDR3 is TGCGCCAGCAGCTTGAATCTAGGGCGACAGAGGATCCCTGAAGCTTTCTTT.

CDR3 DNA: TGTGCCAGCAGCGAAAACTTCGGGGAATCTAACTATGGCTACACCTTC. Amino acids: CASSENFGESNYGYTF. This chain connects TRBV7-9 to TRBJ1-2; D remains ambiguous. CDR1 and CDR2 (germline): SEHNR, FQNEAQ (reference sequence). The ends were cut back, 5 bases at V and 0 bases at J, with 16 bases in the middle. The CDR3 has 16 residues.

The chain links TRBV19 to TRBJ1-2; no definite D call. Trimming removed 3 bases from V and 4 bases from J, with 9 bases in between. Germline CDR1 is LNHDA and CDR2 is SQIVND (reference sequence). CDR3 length equals 13 residues. Here the CDR3 reads CASSIASGYGYTF. The CDR3 DNA sequence: TGTGCCAGTAGTATCGCGAGTGGCTATGGCTACACCTTC. Full variable domain (rest looked up from reference TRBV19 and TRBJ1-2): DGGITQSPKYLFRKEGQNVTLSCEQNLNHDAMYWYRQDPGQGLRLIYYSQIVNDFQKGDIAEGYSVSREKKESFPLTVTSAQKNPTAFYLCASSIASGYGYTFGSGTRLTVV.

The chain is built from TRBV7-8 and TRBJ1-2; tentatively, D is TRBD1 (5 bases). CDR1 and CDR2 (germline): SGHVS, FQNEAQ. The CDR3 is 18 residues long. The ends were cut back, 0 bases at V and 4 bases at J, with 21 bases in the middle. CDR3 sequence reads: CASSLAARREGSFYGYTF. The CDR3 DNA sequence: TGTGCCAGCAGCTTAGCGGCAAGACGGGAGGGGTCCTTCTATGGCTACACCTTC.

V usage is TRBV7-2 and J usage is TRBJ1-2, with D perhaps TRBD1 (5 bases). CDR3 size: 16 residues. CDR1 is SGHTA, CDR2 FQGNSA, per germline. The V end was cut by 4 bases, the J end by 3 bases, with 18 bases between. The CDR3 reads CASSYTGGRDYYGYTF. DNA of the CDR3: TGTGCCAGCAGCTACACGGGGGGACGGGACTACTATGGCTACACCTTC.